This T cell receptor (beta chain) stems from a study of T cells in tumors after PD-1 blockade. Method: immunoSEQ multiplex PCR; TCRdb's copy keeps in-frame clones and lacks some. Here the sample spans 55,000 to 65,000 clones, around 80% being singletons. This clone was seen once. Source: PBMCs, taken before anti-PD-1 treatment. The receptor was derived from a human donor with basal cell carcinoma.

CDR3 amino acids: CASSQRVGTGEQFF. The CDR3 coding sequence is TGTGCCAGCAGCCAAAGGGTAGGGACGGGTGAGCAGTTCTTC. The gene calls are TRBV14 and TRBJ2-1; D tentatively reads TRBD1 or TRBD2 (5 bases each). CDR3 length: 14 amino acids. Germline CDR1 and CDR2: SGHDN and FVKESK. V lost 2 bases, J lost 9 bases, and 14 bases lay in between.